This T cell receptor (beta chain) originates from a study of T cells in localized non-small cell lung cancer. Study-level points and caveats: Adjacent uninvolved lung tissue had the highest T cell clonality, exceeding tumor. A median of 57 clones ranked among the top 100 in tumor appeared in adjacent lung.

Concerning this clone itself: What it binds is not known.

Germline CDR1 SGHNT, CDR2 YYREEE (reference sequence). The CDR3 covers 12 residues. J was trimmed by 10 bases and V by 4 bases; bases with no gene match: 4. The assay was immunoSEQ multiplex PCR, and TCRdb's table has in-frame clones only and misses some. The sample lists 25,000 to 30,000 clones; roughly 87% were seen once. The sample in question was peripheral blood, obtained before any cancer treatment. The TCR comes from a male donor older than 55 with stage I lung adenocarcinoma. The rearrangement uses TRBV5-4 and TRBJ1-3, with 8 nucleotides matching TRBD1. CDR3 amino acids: CASSNDRGTIYF. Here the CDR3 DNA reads TGTGCCAGCAGCAACGACAGGGGAACCATATATTTT.